These T cell receptor beta chains were read from a single sample in a study of blood T cell repertoires in COVID-19. Repertoires were generated with immunoSEQ multiplex PCR, while TCRdb's copy carries only in-frame clones and drops some. The sample has under 200,000 clones; 84% are singletons. What was sequenced was peripheral blood. The origin of the receptors is an older woman with COVID-19, enrolled during active disease. CDR3s include the opening cysteine and the closing phenylalanine or tryptophan. A D gene is named only where the DNA matches it firmly. The size of a clone is reported for some rows only, either as once, few or many, or as a class for expanded clones.

>-|13|TRBV2|TRBD2|TRBJ2-1
TGTGCCAGTTCAATCGAGCGGGGTGGGGAGCAGTTCTTC
CASSIERGGEQFF
>-|16|TRBV5-4|TRBD1|TRBJ2-1
TGTGCCAGCAGCTCAGGGGCGGGACAGGGGTACAATGAGCAGTTCTTC
CASSSGAGQGYNEQFF
>-|15|TRBV27|-|TRBJ1-6
TGTGCCAGCAGGGGGACAAAGTCTCCCAATTCACCCCTCCACTTT
CASRGTKSPNSPLHF
>-|15|TRBV2|TRBD2|TRBJ2-1
TGTGCCAGCAGCATAGGGACTAGCGGCTGGGGCGAGCAGTTCTTC
CASSIGTSGWGEQFF
>once|14|TRBV3-1/TRBV3-2|-|TRBJ1-1
TGTGCCAGCAGCCACTTCGCAGGGAACACTGAAGCTTTCTTT
CASSHFAGNTEAFF
>-|19|TRBV7-8|TRBD2|TRBJ2-3
TGTGCCAGCAGCTTGAAGAGAAGACTAGCGGGAGGATTGACAGATACGCAGTATTTT
CASSLKRRLAGGLTDTQYF
>-|14|TRBV29-1|-|TRBJ1-2
TGCAGCGTCCCCCGGGGGGGGCCGGGATCGGGCTACACCTTC
CSVPRGGPGSGYTF
>few|15|TRBV5-6|TRBD1|TRBJ1-3
TGTGCCAGCAGCTCTACCGGGACAGCCAGAAACACCATATATTTT
CASSSTGTARNTIYF
>-|16|TRBV5-4|TRBD2|TRBJ2-7
TGTGCCAGCAGCTGGGGGATAGCGGGGACAAACTACGAGCAGTACTTC
CASSWGIAGTNYEQYF
>-|18|TRBV7-2|TRBD2|TRBJ2-7
TGTGCCAGCAGCTTAGAGGGGGGAACTAGCGGGAACCTCTACGAGCAGTACTTC
CASSLEGGTSGNLYEQYF
>-|12|TRBV27|-|TRBJ1-5
TGTGCCAGCAGTACGGAGTATCAGCCCCAGCATTTT
CASSTEYQPQHF
>-|18|TRBV28|TRBD1|TRBJ2-6
TGTGCCAGCAGCCTAGACAGGGGGAGGGGCTCTGGGGCCAACGTCCTGACTTTC
CASSLDRGRGSGANVLTF
>-|10|TRBV12-3/TRBV12-4|-|TRBJ1-1
TGTGCCAGCAGCCGGACTGAAGCTTTCTTT
CASSRTEAFF
>few|12|TRBV7-9|-|TRBJ1-3
TGTGCCAGCAGCCCGAGTGGAAACACCATATATTTT
CASSPSGNTIYF
>-|13|TRBV5-1|-|TRBJ2-5
TGCGCCAGCAGCTGGGGGCCAGGGGAGACCCAGTACTTC
CASSWGPGETQYF
>-|15|TRBV6-5|-|TRBJ2-1
TGTGCCAGCAGTTACCTTTCTAGCACAAACAATGAGCAGTTCTTC
CASSYLSSTNNEQFF
>-|12|TRBV10-3|-|TRBJ2-5
TGTGCCATCAGTTCGGAGGGGGAGACCCAGTACTTC
CAISSEGETQYF
>-|14|TRBV27|-|TRBJ2-2
TGTGCCAGCAGGGAGGCGGGGAACACCGGGGAGCTGTTTTTT
CASREAGNTGELFF
>-|15|TRBV11-2|TRBD2|TRBJ2-5
TGTGCCAGCAGCATAGCGGGAACTCTCCAAGAGACCCAGTACTTC
CASSIAGTLQETQYF
>-|16|TRBV7-2|TRBD1|TRBJ1-6
TGTGCCAGCAGCCCCCGAGAGGGGGCGGTGAATTCACCCCTCCACTTT
CASSPREGAVNSPLHF
>-|17|TRBV11-3|-|TRBJ2-3
TGTGCCAGCAGCGGGCGGTCCGGGCAGGAGGGCACAGATACGCAGTATTTT
CASSGRSGQEGTDTQYF
>-|14|TRBV28|-|TRBJ1-4
TGTGCCAGCAGTTTAATCGGGGATAATGAAAAACTGTTTTTT
CASSLIGDNEKLFF
>-|14|TRBV5-4|-|TRBJ1-2
TGTGCCAGCAGCTGGGCCCCACATACGACAGGCAACACCTTC
CASSWAPHTTGNTF
>-|15|TRBV7-8|-|TRBJ1-2
TGTGCCAGCAGCTCGCTCGCAGCGGGGGCCTATGGCTACACCTTC
CASSSLAAGAYGYTF
>-|12|TRBV6-5|TRBD1|TRBJ1-1
TGTGCCGGGGGGACAGGGCTGACTGAAGCTTTCTTT
CAGGTGLTEAFF
>-|12|TRBV2|TRBD2|TRBJ2-1
TGTGCCAGCAGCCTCGGGAGGGGATCCCAGTTCTTC
CASSLGRGSQFF
>few|13|TRBV5-4|TRBD1|TRBJ1-1
TGTGCCAGCAGCCCCGACAGGGGGAGTGAAGCTTTCTTT
CASSPDRGSEAFF
>-|15|TRBV6-5|TRBD2|TRBJ2-7
TGTGCCAGCAGTCCCACCGCGGGAGCGAACGTCGAGCAGTACTTC
CASSPTAGANVEQYF
>-|11|TRBV2|TRBD2|TRBJ2-1
TGTGCCAGCAGTGTTGGACTAGTTCCTATCTTC
CASSVGLVPIF
>-|13|TRBV27|-|TRBJ2-4
TGTGCCAGCAGAGGGGTATCCAAAAACATTCAGTACTTC
CASRGVSKNIQYF
>-|15|TRBV7-6|-|TRBJ1-4
TGTGCCAGCAGCCCGGAGGGACGGCTGTACGAAAAACTGTTTTTT
CASSPEGRLYEKLFF
>once|14|TRBV2|-|TRBJ2-5
TGTGCCAGCAGTTCGACAGGCCACCAAGAGACCCAGTACTTC
CASSSTGHQETQYF
>-|15|TRBV10-3|-|TRBJ1-3
TGTGCCATCAGTCAACAGATGGGCTCTGGAAACACCATATATTTT
CAISQQMGSGNTIYF